This T cell receptor beta chain was identified during a study of blood T cell repertoires in COVID-19 (dated by TCRdb to 2019 to 2021). Study-level background: The collaborator samples originated in the United States, Italy and Spain and spanned the acute and convalescent phases of COVID-19. The prospective study material was composed of cDNA or gDNA derived from T cells, B-cell-depleted T cells, or PBMCs. Samples were obtained from the ongoing ImmuneRACE study (first 160 participants) and from some 1,300 subjects provided by 6 global collaborators. The dataset comprised deeply sampled blood TCRbeta repertoires from subjects exposed to, actively infected with, or recovered from COVID-19. The repertoires were released in a freely available public database intended as a resource for research on the immune response to SARS-CoV-2. Where available, HLA class I and class II types were taken from metadata supplied by the sample provider and were not determined by assay-based typing. Sample metadata almost always included a de-identified subject ID, COVID-19 status, age in years and sex.

To note about this clone: No cognate antigen has been identified for it. No quality values exist for individual bases; no much larger clone is one base distant.

The immunoSEQ Assay, a bias-controlled multiplex PCR, was used to amplify TCRbeta CDR3 regions from genomic DNA. The paper's data handling went like this. Within the assay, amplification of reference gene primers was used to estimate how many nucleated cells each sample contained. To quantify the absolute abundance of each unique TCRbeta CDR3 rearrangement, sequence reads were collapsed and filtered. For each sample, productive Simpson clonality was calculated by taking the square root of Simpson's diversity index across productive rearrangements. The table comes from immuneACCESS by way of TCRdb, which keeps in-frame sequences with V and J called. Part of the clones is missing from these tables; in studies checked, under half for an unresolved V gene and the rest for unknown reasons. D and trimming come from the DNA, and the V and J calls and clone size come from that table. The sample records tens of thousands of clones, under 95% of which are singletons. The ten top clones hold about 3.1% of the sample.

The study at large found these results: The quantity of clinical and demographic metadata differed by source and by participant and was supplied without curation.

The CDR3 starts with the cysteine, ends with the phenylalanine, and has 14 residues. Only CDR3 DNA is held: 42 bases, read in frame from base 1. Trimming leaves V shorter by 4 bases and J shorter by 3 bases, with the junction holding 3 bases beyond the gene matches. The CDR1 and CDR2 encoded by the germline V gene (reference sequence) are LGHDT and YNNKEL. Collaborating institutions collected whole blood in K2EDTA tubes following their own protocols. For TCRbeta analysis, collaborators shipped samples as frozen whole blood, isolated PBMCs, or DNA extracted from either of those sample types. This sequence uses TRBV3-1 (or the pseudogene TRBV3-2) and TRBJ2-7, with 10 bases aligning to TRBD2. The origin of this receptor is a man in his fifties with acute or convalescent COVID-19. The sequenced material came from peripheral blood. The CDR3 sequence is CASSPSSGGYEQYF. The DNA is as follows: TGTGCCAGCAGCCCGTCTAGCGGGGGCTACGAGCAGTACTTC.